This T cell receptor (beta chain) was captured by sequencing in a study of beta chain features in type 1 diabetes (dated by TCRdb to the late 2010s). Notes on the research overall: Mean age, gender distribution, total cell number and subset yield did not differ between patients and healthy donors. The study compared TCRB repertoires of sorted circulating CD4+ T cell subsets between recently diagnosed type 1 diabetes patients and matched healthy donors. Regulatory and stem cell-like memory subsets were isolated from only 8 patients and roughly eight healthy donors, whereas naive and central memory subsets came from all 30 or so donors. Across all samples, about 110 million sorted cells were examined, and cell number per subset correlated strongly with RNA yield. The paper's findings and limits, for the study overall: Only small numbers of individuals were included in the HLA sub-analyses, which left unresolved whether HLA type had any influence on TCRB rearrangement. Because cDNA was sequenced instead of genomic DNA, activated cells with high expression could be over-represented, although the groups did not differ in activation or CD3 levels. Patients with type 1 diabetes made fewer insertions and deleted more nucleotides at VDJ recombination sites, implying thymic rearrangement abnormalities. Naive, central memory and regulatory TCRB repertoires appeared more similar among patients than among healthy donors. A moderate but significant shortening of TCRB CDR3 length was observed in type 1 diabetes patients in all four CD4+ subsets. Shorter templates might have been favored by PCR, but patient and control samples were amplified and corrected together, so both groups would have been affected equally by any skew.

The entire amount of isolated RNA was reverse transcribed using the High Capacity cDNA Reverse Transcription Kit, so the sequenced TCRB transcripts were expressed ones. Deep immunoSEQ sequencing was applied to naive, central memory and regulatory T cell samples, giving an average of roughly 3.5 million total reads per sample. Sorted cells were lysed in RLT buffer, and RNA was extracted using DNase-treated RNeasy Micro or Mini kits according to cell number. Each cell subset was processed on its own to prevent cross-contamination, while patient and healthy donor samples were processed together. Using the immunoSEQ multiplex PCR, TCRB sequences were amplified from cDNA into 87-bp fragments spanning the CDR3 region. Amplicons were sequenced on the Illumina HiSeq platform. In the paper's pipeline: PCR bias was corrected computationally using synthetic template baselines, and reads within Hamming distance 2 were collapsed, with unmergeable singletons discarded. By aligning reads against IMGT, V, D and J genes, CDR3 length, and insertions or deletions at six rearrangement sites were assigned. Within each subset, clonotype counts were normalized to the number of sorted cells before true diversity and Gini coefficients were calculated with the tcR R package. The overlap coefficient, calculated on TCRB nucleotide sequences, was used to quantify repertoire sharing. As a proxy for the pre-selection repertoire, out-of-frame TCRB sequences from naive cells were analyzed. The clones in this table, taken by TCRdb from immuneACCESS, are in-frame only. Not every clone is retained; where verified, under half of the shortfall comes from an unresolved V gene, and the cause of the rest is unknown. V, J and clone size derive from that table, while D and trimming were established from the DNA sequence. For this sample the table gives under 900,000 clones, of which about a sixth were detected only once. 0.02% to 0.03% of the sample is in the top ten clones.

Each donor gave one peripheral blood draw, roughly 120 mL on average, collected into heparinised tubes. Using a panel that included CD45RO, CCR7, CD25, CD127, CD95 and CD27, naive, central memory, regulatory and stem cell-like memory CD4+ T cells were sorted on a BD FACSAria II. A purity above 95% was achieved for all sorted populations. PBMCs were isolated right away by Lymphoprep density gradient centrifugation and were stained directly, without culture. So that batch effects would be minimized, each experiment stained and sorted samples in pairs, pairing one healthy donor with one patient. CDR1 and CDR2 (WSHSY, SAAADI) derive from the germline V gene. The CDR3 contains 16 residues, cysteine and phenylalanine counted. CDR3 DNA is the only sequence kept; it has 48 bases, read in frame from the first base. After removal of 2 bases from V and 6 bases from J, the junction retains 7 bases not matched to a gene.

Points on this clone: Its antigen remains unidentified. Base qualities are missing; no much larger clone stands one base away.

Sequenced material: naive CD4+ T cells from blood. In the paper's terms, the cell subset or site label means: true naive CD4+ T cells. This receptor was taken from a woman aged 18-29 years in good health. The rearranged segments are TRBV10-2 and TRBJ2-5; 12 junctional bases match TRBD1. The CDR3 loop reads CASSEPGTGGPKTQYF. The DNA sequence follows: TGCGCCAGCAGTGAGCCGGGGACAGGGGGCCCAAAGACCCAGTACTTC.